These 26 T cell receptor beta chains were all obtained from the same sample, sequenced in a study of identical twins. TCRdb recomputed calls from the 5' RACE reads with MiXCR, one row per CDR3 protein. Of about 210,000 distinct CDR3 sequences listed, roughly 10% are singletons. The sample consisted of memory (CD45RO+) T cells sorted from blood. The origin of the receptors is a woman between 18 and 29 years old in good health.

The chain employs TRBV5-1 and TRBJ2-5; no clear D. Germline assignment: CDR1 SGHRS and CDR2 YFSETQ. V was pared by 0 bases and J by 1 base, with 7 bases between. CDR3 length: 14 amino acids. The CDR3: CASSLEGSQETQYF. CDR3 coding DNA: TGCGCCAGCAGCTTGGAGGGTAGCCAAGAGACCCAGTACTTC.

This clonotype has a handful of counts. V gene TRBV3-1 combines with J gene TRBJ1-1; maybe TRBD1 (6 bases). This CDR3 comprises 15 residues. Germline values: CDR1 LGHDT, CDR2 YNNKEL (reference sequence). The V end was cut by 4 bases, the J end by 4 bases, with 16 bases between. The DNA for the CDR3 is TGTGCCAGCAGCCCCGCCGACAGGTGGGGCACTGAAGCTTTCTTT. Translated: CASSPADRWGTEAFF.

This clonotype was counted a few times. The J gene is TRBJ2-7, the V gene TRBV20-1; 7 bases align to TRBD2. The CDR3 consists of 16 residues. Trimming cost V 1 base and J 3 bases; bases outside gene matches: 12. The germline CDR1 and CDR2 sequences are DFQATT and SNEGSKA (reference sequence). CDR3 in amino acids: CSARGGRTRFDYEQYF. DNA for the CDR3: TGCAGTGCTAGAGGTGGCCGGACTAGATTTGACTACGAGCAGTACTTC.

This clonotype was found a few times. CDR3 residues: CASSYEGTSGRGDEQFF. The DNA of the CDR3 is TGTGCCAGCAGTTACGAAGGTACTAGCGGGAGGGGCGATGAGCAGTTCTTC. The rearrangement joins TRBV12-3 or TRBV12-4 to TRBJ2-1, with TRBD2 identical over 13 bases. The CDR3 sequence is 17 residues long. V lost 4 bases to trimming and J lost 8 bases; unmatched junction nucleotides: 11.

This clonotype was found a few times. The gene calls are TRBV20-1 and TRBJ2-7, with D possibly being TRBD2 (6 bases). Germline lookup yields CDR1 DFQATT and CDR2 SNEGSKA (reference sequence). V lost 6 bases to trimming and J lost 4 bases, with 16 bases between them. CDR3 length: 13 amino acids. CDR3 sequence (DNA): TGCAGTGCAGATAAAACCGGGACTTACGAGCAGTACTTC. Translation: CSADKTGTYEQYF.

The chain combines TRBV11-2 with TRBJ1-1, with a possible D match to TRBD1 (6 bases). Germline CDR1 is SGHAT and CDR2 is FQNNGV. Trimming removed 5 bases at V and 5 bases at J, with 15 bases between. This CDR3 is 14 amino acids long. CDR3 amino acids: CASSRHRAQTEAFF. In DNA, the CDR3 is TGTGCCAGCAGCCGCCACAGGGCCCAGACTGAAGCTTTCTTT.

This chain connects TRBV12-5 to TRBJ2-4; tentatively, D is TRBD1 (6 bases). CDR1 and CDR2 from the germline V gene are LGHNT and FRNRAP. V lost 4 bases, J lost 5 bases, and 15 bases lay in between. The CDR3 sequence is 15 residues long. The CDR3 region is CASGWGMTGQNIQYF. The DNA of the CDR3 is TGTGCTAGTGGTTGGGGGATGACAGGCCAAAACATTCAGTACTTC.

In this sample, this clonotype turned up a few times. The CDR3 sequence: CASTDGDSNQPQHF. CDR3 nucleotides: TGTGCCAGTACCGATGGGGACAGTAATCAGCCCCAGCATTTT. The chain couples TRBV19 to TRBJ1-5; 7 bases are shared with TRBD1. Trimming took 7 bases from V and 4 from J; bases not matched to a gene: 7. The CDR3 extends over 14 amino acids. Germline-derived CDR1 and CDR2 are LNHDA and SQIVND (reference sequence).

This clonotype was seen only a few times. The chain carries TRBV5-8 and TRBJ1-4, with a tentative D call TRBD1 (5 bases). Germline V lookup: CDR1 SGHTS, CDR2 YDEGEE. V gave up 6 bases and J gave up 2 bases, with 14 bases separating them. CDR3 length: 15 amino acids. CDR3 loop: CASKTSGGTNEKLFF. CDR3 DNA sequence: TGTGCCAGCAAGACTTCGGGGGGGACTAATGAAAAACTGTTTTTT.

This clonotype was observed a handful of times. This sequence joins TRBV15 and TRBJ2-3; D might be TRBD2 (6 bases). This CDR3 contains 15 residues. From germline, CDR1 is LNHNV and CDR2 YYDKDF (reference sequence). The V and J ends lost 5 bases and 2 bases respectively, with 14 bases between them. The CDR3 loop is CATSPKGGITDTQYF. The CDR3 region has the DNA TGTGCCACCAGCCCAAAGGGCGGGATCACAGATACGCAGTATTTT.

This chain connects TRBV4-3 to TRBJ2-1; 7 nucleotides line up with TRBD2. V shed 4 bases, J shed 0 bases, and the junction held 12 bases outside the gene matches. This CDR3 comprises 18 residues. CDR1 is LGHNA and CDR2 is YSLEER in the germline V gene. CDR3 bases: TGCGCCAGCAGCCGTCGTTTGGGAGGGGAGAGCTCCTACAATGAGCAGTTCTTC. It specifies CASSRRLGGESSYNEQFF.

This clonotype was seen more than once but under ten times. CDR3 residues: CASSVGGGLADTQYF. Here the CDR3 DNA reads TGTGCCAGCAGCGTCGGGGGAGGGCTTGCAGATACGCAGTATTTT. This sequence joins TRBV9 and TRBJ2-3; 7 bases align to TRBD2. Per the germline V gene, CDR1 is SGDLS and CDR2 is YYNGEE. The ends lost 2 bases at V and 4 bases at J; junction bases unmatched: 7. The CDR3 totals 15 residues.

This clonotype turned up a few times. The rearrangement joins TRBV2 to TRBJ2-1; possibly TRBD1 for D (5 bases). Trimming took 4 bases from V and 7 from J, leaving 14 bases between them. Per germline, CDR1 SNHLY and CDR2 FYNNEI. This CDR3 spans 14 amino acids. DNA for the CDR3: TGTGCCAGCAGTGGACAGTACCGCCGTAATGAGCAGTTCTTC. Translating it yields CASSGQYRRNEQFF. Variable domain in full (rest from reference TRBV2 and TRBJ2-1): EPEVTQTPSHQVTQMGQEVILRCVPISNHLYFYWYRQILGQKVEFLVSFYNNEISEKSEIFDDQFSVERPDGSNFTLKIRSTKLEDSAMYFCASSGQYRRNEQFFGPGTRLTVL.

On this clonotype: A much larger clone lies one base from this, so it may be a read error. The genes are TRBV15 and TRBJ2-1; D is undetermined. The CDR3 totals 14 residues. Germline CDR1 and CDR2: LNHNV and YYDKDF (reference sequence). This chain's CDR3 is CATSRDPVYNELFF. CDR3 sequence (DNA): TGTGCCACCAGCAGAGATCCCGTGTACAATGAGCTGTTCTTC.

The table lists this clonotype with a few counts. The chain carries TRBV20-1 and TRBJ2-3; 8 positions match TRBD2. With 5 bases clipped from V and 0 bases from J, the junction kept 10 bases outside the gene matches. CDR1 is DFQATT, CDR2 SNEGSKA, per germline (reference sequence). The CDR3 loop spans 16 amino acids. The CDR3 DNA follows: TGCAGTGCTGGGGGTAGCGGGACCCGGAGCACAGATACGCAGTATTTT. This encodes CSAGGSGTRSTDTQYF.

This clonotype appeared many times. This chain uses TRBV20-1 with TRBJ2-3; possible D gene TRBD2, 5 bases. CDR1 and CDR2 (germline): DFQATT, SNEGSKA (reference sequence). The V end lost 7 bases, the J end lost 8 bases, and 10 bases lay between the germline ends. The CDR3 runs to 10 residues. In nucleotides, the CDR3 is TGCAGTGTCAGGAGGAGTACGCAGTATTTT. This translates into CSVRRSTQYF.

The chain has TRBV20-1 and TRBJ2-1, with 9 bases fitting TRBD1. This CDR3 is built from 14 residues. V shed 3 bases and J 2 bases; nucleotides not matched to a gene: 2. Germline V gene lookup returns CDR1 DFQATT and CDR2 SNEGSKA (reference sequence). As DNA, the CDR3 is TGCAGTGCTAGGAGACAGGGGGCCTACAATGAGCAGTTCTTC. Protein sequence: CSARRQGAYNEQFF.

The chain is built from TRBV12-3 or TRBV12-4 and TRBJ2-5; TRBD2 matches 8 bases. This CDR3 comprises 13 residues. Trimming took 7 bases from V and 9 from J; bases not matched to a gene: 10. The CDR3: CASTQRELPAQYF. The CDR3 DNA is TGTGCCAGCACCCAGCGGGAGTTACCGGCCCAGTACTTC.

V gene TRBV10-3 combines with J gene TRBJ1-2; D gene unclear. The CDR3 is 14 residues long. The germline CDR1 and CDR2 sequences are ENHRY and SYGVKD. The V end was cut by 3 bases, the J end by 6 bases, with 14 bases between. The CDR3 is CAISEEAGRDGYTF. The CDR3 DNA sequence: TGTGCCATCAGTGAAGAGGCCGGGAGGGATGGCTACACCTTC.

This sequence joins TRBV30 and TRBJ1-6; D may be TRBD1 (5 bases). The V gene lost 5 bases and the J gene lost 8 bases, with 22 bases spanning the gap. The CDR3 extends over 16 amino acids. Looked up from germline, CDR1 is GTSNPN and CDR2 is SVGIG (reference sequence). CDR3 loop: CAWGDPRANPYSPLHF. Here the CDR3 DNA reads TGTGCCTGGGGAGACCCCAGGGCGAACCCCTATTCACCCCTCCACTTT.

V gene TRBV20-1 combines with J gene TRBJ1-6; 7 positions agree with TRBD1. The germline V gene has CDR1 DFQATT and CDR2 SNEGSKA (reference sequence). The ends lost 3 bases at V and 0 bases at J; junction bases unmatched: 2. The CDR3 is made up of 15 amino acids. The CDR3 DNA sequence: TGCAGTGCTAGGAGGGACAGCTCCTATAATTCACCCCTCCACTTT. Protein: CSARRDSSYNSPLHF.

This clonotype has a count of ten or more. The V call is TRBV25-1, the J call TRBJ1-3; TRBD1 agrees at 7 bases. Germline CDR1 MGHDK, CDR2 SYGVNS. The V gene end was trimmed by 2 bases and the J gene end by 3 bases; junction bases not matched to a gene: 1. The CDR3 has 14 residues. The CDR3 reads CASSEQGVGNTIYF. The CDR3 bases are TGTGCCAGCAGTGAACAGGGGGTTGGAAACACCATATATTTT.

This clonotype was found a few times. The rearrangement links TRBV6-2 or TRBV6-3 to TRBJ2-1; TRBD2 might be the D (6 bases). V was cut by 7 bases and J by 3 bases, with 13 bases left in between. CDR3 length: 14 amino acids. From germline, CDR1 is MNHEY and CDR2 SVGEGT. The CDR3 DNA reads TGTGCCAGCATGCGTAGCGGAAACTACAATGAGCAGTTCTTC. This sequence encodes CASMRSGNYNEQFF.

This chain joins TRBV28 and TRBJ2-3; TRBD2 matches 8 bases. CDR3 length: 15 residues. Per the germline V gene, CDR1 is MDHEN and CDR2 is SYDVKM. J gave up 6 bases and V 7 bases, and 12 bases lay outside the gene matches. The CDR3 region has the DNA TGTGCCAGCAACCCCTCCAGCGGGAGTAGGGATACGCAGTATTTT. Its protein is CASNPSSGSRDTQYF.

On this clonotype itself: The junction differs from germline at one of its ends, possibly a read error. The chain links TRBV3-1 to TRBJ2-1; D remains unclear. The CDR3 is 19 residues long. Germline-derived CDR1 and CDR2 are LGHDT and YNNKEL (reference sequence). CDR3: CASSKDPRKPRWVDNEQFF. CDR3 nucleotide sequence: TGTGCCAGCAGCAAAGATCCCCGGAAACCGCGCTGGGTCGACAATGAGCAGTTCTTC.

This clonotype came up a few times. CDR3 region: CASSLEGLYYEQYF. CDR3 sequence (DNA): TGTGCCAGCAGCTTAGAGGGACTTTATTACGAGCAGTACTTC. The chain combines TRBV7-8 with TRBJ2-7; a possible D gene is TRBD2 (6 bases). Trimming pared 1 base from V and 4 bases from J, leaving 11 bases between. The CDR3 has 14 amino acids. Germline CDR1 reads SGHVS; CDR2 reads FQNEAQ. The variable domain in full, with the rest retrieved from reference TRBV7-8 and TRBJ2-7, is GAGVSQSPRYKVAKRGQDVALRCDPISGHVSLFWYQQALGQGPEFLTYFQNEAQLDKSGLPSDRFFAERPEGSVSTLKIQRTQQEDSAVYLCASSLEGLYYEQYFGPGTRLTVT.